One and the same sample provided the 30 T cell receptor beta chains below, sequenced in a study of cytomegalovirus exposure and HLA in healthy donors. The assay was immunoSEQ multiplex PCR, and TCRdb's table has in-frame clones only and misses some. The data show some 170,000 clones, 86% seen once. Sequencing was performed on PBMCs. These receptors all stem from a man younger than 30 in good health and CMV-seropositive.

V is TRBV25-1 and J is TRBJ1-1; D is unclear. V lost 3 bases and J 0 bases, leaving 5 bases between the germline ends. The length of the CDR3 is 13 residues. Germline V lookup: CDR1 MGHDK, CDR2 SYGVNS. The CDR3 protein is CASSDWLNTEAFF. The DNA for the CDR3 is TGTGCCAGCAGTGATTGGCTGAACACTGAAGCTTTCTTT.

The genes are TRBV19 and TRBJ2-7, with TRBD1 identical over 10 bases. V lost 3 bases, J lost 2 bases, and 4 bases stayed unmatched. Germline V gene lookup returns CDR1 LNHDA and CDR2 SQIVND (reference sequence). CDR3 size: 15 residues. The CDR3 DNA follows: TGTGCCAGTAGTATGGCAGGACAGGGGGCCTACGAGCAGTACTTC. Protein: CASSMAGQGAYEQYF.

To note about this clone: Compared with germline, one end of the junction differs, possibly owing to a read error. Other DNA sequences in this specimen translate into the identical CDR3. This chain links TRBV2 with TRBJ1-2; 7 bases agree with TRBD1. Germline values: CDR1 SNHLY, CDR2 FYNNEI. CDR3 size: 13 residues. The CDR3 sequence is CASSWDSGYGYTF. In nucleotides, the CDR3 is TGTGCCAGCAGTTGGGACAGCGGGTATGGCTACACTTTC.

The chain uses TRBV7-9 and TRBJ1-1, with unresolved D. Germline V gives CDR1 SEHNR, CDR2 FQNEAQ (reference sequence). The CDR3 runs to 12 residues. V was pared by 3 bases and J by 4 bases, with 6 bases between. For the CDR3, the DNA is TGTGCCAGCAGCTTGCTCGGCACTGAAGCTTTCTTT. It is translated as CASSLLGTEAFF.

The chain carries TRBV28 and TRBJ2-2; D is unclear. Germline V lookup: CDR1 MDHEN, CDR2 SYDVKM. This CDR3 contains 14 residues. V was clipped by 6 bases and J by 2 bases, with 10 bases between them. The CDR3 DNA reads TGTGCCAGCAGATTTTGGAGAAACACCGGGGAGCTGTTTTTT. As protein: CASRFWRNTGELFF.

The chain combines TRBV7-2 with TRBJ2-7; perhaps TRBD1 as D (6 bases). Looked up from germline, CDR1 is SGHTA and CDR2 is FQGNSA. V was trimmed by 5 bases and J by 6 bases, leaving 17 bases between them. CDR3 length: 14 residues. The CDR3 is CASSAGRVGGEQYF. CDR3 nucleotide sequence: TGTGCCAGCAGCGCCGGCCGCGTAGGGGGCGAGCAGTACTTC. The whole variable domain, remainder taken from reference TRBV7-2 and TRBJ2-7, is GAGVSQSPSNKVTEKGKDVELRCDPISGHTALYWYRQSLGQGLEFLIYFQGNSAPDKSGLPSDRFSAERTGGSVSTLTIQRTQQEDSAVYLCASSAGRVGGEQYFGPGTRLTVT.

CDR3 protein: CASSHTWGDSNQPQHF. CDR3 DNA: TGTGCCAGCAGCCACACGTGGGGGGACAGCAATCAGCCCCAGCATTTT. The chain has TRBV28 and TRBJ1-5, with D possibly being TRBD1 (5 bases). The germline gives CDR1 MDHEN, CDR2 SYDVKM. Trimming cost V 6 bases and J 1 base, with 16 bases left between them. The CDR3 runs to 16 residues. The full variable domain, in which reference TRBV28 and TRBJ1-5 provide the parts outside the CDR3, is DVKVTQSSRYLVKRTGEKVFLECVQDMDHENMFWYRQDPGLGLRLIYFSYDVKMKEKGDIPEGYSVSREKKERFSLILESASTNQTSMYLCASSHTWGDSNQPQHFGDGTRLSIL.

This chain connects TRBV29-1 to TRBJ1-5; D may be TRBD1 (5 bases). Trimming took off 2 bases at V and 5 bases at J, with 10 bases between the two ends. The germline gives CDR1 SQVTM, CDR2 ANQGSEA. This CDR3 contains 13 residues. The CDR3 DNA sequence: TGCAGCGTTGAAACGGCGGGGGATCAGCCCCAGCATTTT. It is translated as CSVETAGDQPQHF.

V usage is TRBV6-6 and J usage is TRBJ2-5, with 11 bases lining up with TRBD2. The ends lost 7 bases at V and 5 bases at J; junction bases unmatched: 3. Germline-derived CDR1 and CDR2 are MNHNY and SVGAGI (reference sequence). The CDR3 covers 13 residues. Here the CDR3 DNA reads TGTGCCAGCACTAGCGGGGGGTTTGAGACCCAGTACTTC. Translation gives CASTSGGFETQYF.

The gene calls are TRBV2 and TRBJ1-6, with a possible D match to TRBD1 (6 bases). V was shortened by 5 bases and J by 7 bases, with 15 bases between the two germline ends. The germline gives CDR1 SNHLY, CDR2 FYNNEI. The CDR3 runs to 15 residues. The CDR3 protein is CASSSDRRANSPLHF. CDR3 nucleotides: TGTGCCAGCAGTTCAGACAGGAGAGCCAATTCACCCCTCCACTTT.

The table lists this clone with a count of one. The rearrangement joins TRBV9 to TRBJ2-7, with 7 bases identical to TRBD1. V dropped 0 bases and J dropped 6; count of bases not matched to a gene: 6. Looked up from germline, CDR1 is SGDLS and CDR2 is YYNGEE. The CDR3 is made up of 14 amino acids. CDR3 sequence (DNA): TGTGCCAGCAGCGTAGAGGGACAGAGGGGCGAGCAGTACTTC. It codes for CASSVEGQRGEQYF.

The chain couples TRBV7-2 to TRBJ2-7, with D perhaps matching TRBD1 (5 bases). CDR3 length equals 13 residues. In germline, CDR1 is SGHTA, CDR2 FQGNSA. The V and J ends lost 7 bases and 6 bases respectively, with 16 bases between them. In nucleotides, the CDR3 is TGTGCCAGCACCCTAGGGGTCAGTGGCGAGCAGTACTTC. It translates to CASTLGVSGEQYF.

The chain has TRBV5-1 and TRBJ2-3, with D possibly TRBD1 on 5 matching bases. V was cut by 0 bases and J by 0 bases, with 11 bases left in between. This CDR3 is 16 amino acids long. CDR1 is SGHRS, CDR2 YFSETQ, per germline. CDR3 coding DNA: TGCGCCAGCAGCTTGGGGGAAAGGGGTAGCACAGATACGCAGTATTTT. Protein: CASSLGERGSTDTQYF.

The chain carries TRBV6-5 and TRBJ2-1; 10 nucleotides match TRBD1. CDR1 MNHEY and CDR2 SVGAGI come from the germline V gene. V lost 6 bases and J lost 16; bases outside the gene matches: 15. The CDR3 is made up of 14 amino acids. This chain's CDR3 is CASRMTGGSTRIFF. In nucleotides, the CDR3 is TGTGCCAGCAGAATGACAGGGGGCTCCACTAGAATCTTCTTC.

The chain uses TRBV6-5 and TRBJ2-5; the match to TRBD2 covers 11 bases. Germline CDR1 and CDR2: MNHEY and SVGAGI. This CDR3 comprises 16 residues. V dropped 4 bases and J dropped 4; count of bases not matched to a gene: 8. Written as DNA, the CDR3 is TGTGCCAGCAGTTCGACTAGCGGGATGATGGGAGAGACCCAGTACTTC. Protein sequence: CASSSTSGMMGETQYF.

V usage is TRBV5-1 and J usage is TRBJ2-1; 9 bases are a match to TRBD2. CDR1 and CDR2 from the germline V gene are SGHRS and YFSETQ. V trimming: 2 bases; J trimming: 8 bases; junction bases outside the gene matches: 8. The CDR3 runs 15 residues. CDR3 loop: CASSLGSGSGDEQFF. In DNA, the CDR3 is TGCGCCAGCAGCTTAGGTAGCGGGAGCGGCGATGAGCAGTTCTTC.

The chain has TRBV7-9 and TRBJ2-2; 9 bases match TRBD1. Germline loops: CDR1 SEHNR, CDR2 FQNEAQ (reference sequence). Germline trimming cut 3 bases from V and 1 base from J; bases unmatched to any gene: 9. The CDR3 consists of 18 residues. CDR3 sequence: CASSFLQGAKGNTGELFF. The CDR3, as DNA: TGTGCCAGCAGCTTTTTACAGGGGGCGAAAGGGAACACCGGGGAGCTGTTTTTT.

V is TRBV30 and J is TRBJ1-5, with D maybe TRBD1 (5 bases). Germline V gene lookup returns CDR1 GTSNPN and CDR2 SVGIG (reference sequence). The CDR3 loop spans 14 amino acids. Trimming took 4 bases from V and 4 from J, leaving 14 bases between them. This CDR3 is CAWNLHGGNQPQHF. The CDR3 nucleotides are TGTGCCTGGAACTTACATGGGGGGAATCAGCCCCAGCATTTT. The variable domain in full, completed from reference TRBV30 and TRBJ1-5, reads SQTIHQWPATLVQPVGSPLSLECTVEGTSNPNLYWYRQAAGRGLQLLFYSVGIGQISSEVPQNLSASRPQDRQFILSSKKLLLSDSGFYLCAWNLHGGNQPQHFGDGTRLSIL.

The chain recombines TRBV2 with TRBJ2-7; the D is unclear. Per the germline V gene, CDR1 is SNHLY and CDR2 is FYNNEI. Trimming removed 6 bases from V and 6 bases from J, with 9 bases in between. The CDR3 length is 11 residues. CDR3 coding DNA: TGTGCCAGCAGCCAAAGACTCGAGCAGTACTTC. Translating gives CASSQRLEQYF. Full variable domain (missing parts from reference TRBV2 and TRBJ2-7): EPEVTQTPSHQVTQMGQEVILRCVPISNHLYFYWYRQILGQKVEFLVSFYNNEISEKSEIFDDQFSVERPDGSNFTLKIRSTKLEDSAMYFCASSQRLEQYFGPGTRLTVT.

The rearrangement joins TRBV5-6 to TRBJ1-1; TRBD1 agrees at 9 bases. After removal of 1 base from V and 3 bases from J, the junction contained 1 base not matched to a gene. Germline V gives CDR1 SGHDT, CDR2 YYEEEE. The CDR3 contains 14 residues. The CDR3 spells CASSLRTGDTEAFF. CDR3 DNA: TGTGCCAGCAGCTTGAGGACAGGGGACACTGAAGCTTTCTTT.

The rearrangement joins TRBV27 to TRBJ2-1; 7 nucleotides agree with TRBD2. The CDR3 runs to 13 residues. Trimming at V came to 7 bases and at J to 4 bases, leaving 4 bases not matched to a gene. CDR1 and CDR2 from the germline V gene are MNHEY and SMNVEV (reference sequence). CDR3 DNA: TGTGCCAGCACCAACGGGGGGTACAATGAGCAGTTCTTC. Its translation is CASTNGGYNEQFF.

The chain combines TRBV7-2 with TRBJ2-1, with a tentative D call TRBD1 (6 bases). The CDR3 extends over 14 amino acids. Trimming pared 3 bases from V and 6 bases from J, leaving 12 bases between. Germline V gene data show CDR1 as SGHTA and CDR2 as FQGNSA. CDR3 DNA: TGTGCCAGCAGCTTCTCAGGGGCTGTCAATGAGCAGTTCTTC. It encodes CASSFSGAVNEQFF.

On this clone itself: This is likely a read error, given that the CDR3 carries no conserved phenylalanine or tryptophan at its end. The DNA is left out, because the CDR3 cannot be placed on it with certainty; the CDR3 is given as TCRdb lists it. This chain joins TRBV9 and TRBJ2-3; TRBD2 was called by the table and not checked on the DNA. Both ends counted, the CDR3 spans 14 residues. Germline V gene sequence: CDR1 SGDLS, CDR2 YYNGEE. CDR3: CAIRWAPSGNPVLN.

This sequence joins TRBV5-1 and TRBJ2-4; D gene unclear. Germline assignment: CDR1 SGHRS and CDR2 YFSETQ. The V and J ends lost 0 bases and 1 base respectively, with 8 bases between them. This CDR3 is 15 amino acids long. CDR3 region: CASSLVSGAKNIQYF. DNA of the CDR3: TGCGCCAGCAGCTTGGTTTCGGGTGCCAAAAACATTCAGTACTTC.

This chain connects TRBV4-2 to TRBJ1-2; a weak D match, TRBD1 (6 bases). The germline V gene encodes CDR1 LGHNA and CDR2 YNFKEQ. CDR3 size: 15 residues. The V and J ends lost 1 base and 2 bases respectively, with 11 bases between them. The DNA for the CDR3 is TGTGCCAGCAGCCAAGGCCCAGGGGCCAACTATGGCTACACCTTC. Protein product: CASSQGPGANYGYTF.

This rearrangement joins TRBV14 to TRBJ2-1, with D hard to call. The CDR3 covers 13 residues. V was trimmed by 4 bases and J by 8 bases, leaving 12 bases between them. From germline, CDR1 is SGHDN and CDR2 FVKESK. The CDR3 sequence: CASSLYGSDEQFF. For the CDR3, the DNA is TGTGCCAGCAGCCTATACGGGTCTGATGAGCAGTTCTTC.

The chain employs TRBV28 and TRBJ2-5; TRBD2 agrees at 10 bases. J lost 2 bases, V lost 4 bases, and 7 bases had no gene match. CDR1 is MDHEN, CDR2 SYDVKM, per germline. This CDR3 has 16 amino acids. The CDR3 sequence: CASSSLTSGTQETQYF. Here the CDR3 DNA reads TGTGCCAGCAGTTCCCTAACTAGCGGGACTCAAGAGACCCAGTACTTC.

CDR3 coding DNA: TGTGCCAGCAGCGAGCGGACAGTCTTGAACACTGAAGCTTTCTTT. It yields the protein CASSERTVLNTEAFF. The chain carries TRBV11-2 and TRBJ1-1; D possibly corresponds to TRBD1 (6 bases). Trimming cost V 5 bases and J 0 bases, with 13 bases left between them. This CDR3 is 15 amino acids long. CDR1 is SGHAT and CDR2 is FQNNGV in the germline V gene.

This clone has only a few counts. CDR3 in DNA: TGTGCCAGCAGCCGTTTTCGAGGTCTAGCGGGGTCGGAGCAGTACTTC. It translates to CASSRFRGLAGSEQYF. V usage is TRBV7-9 and J usage is TRBJ2-7, with TRBD2 identical over 9 bases. The CDR3 is made up of 16 amino acids. V trimming: 5 bases; J trimming: 7 bases; junction bases outside the gene matches: 15. Germline CDR1 SEHNR, CDR2 FQNEAQ (reference sequence).

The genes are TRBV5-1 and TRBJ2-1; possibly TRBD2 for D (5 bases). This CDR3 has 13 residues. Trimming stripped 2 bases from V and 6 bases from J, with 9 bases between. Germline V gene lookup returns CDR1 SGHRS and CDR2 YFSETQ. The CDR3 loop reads CASSFPGGNEQFF. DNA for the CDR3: TGCGCCAGCAGCTTCCCCGGAGGCAATGAGCAGTTCTTC. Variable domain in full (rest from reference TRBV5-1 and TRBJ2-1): KAGVTQTPRYLIKTRGQQVTLSCSPISGHRSVSWYQQTPGQGLQFLFEYFSETQRNKGNFPGRFSGRQFSNSRSEMNVSTLELGDSALYLCASSFPGGNEQFFGPGTRLTVL.